A single sample is the source of the 23 T cell receptor beta chains below, sequenced in a study of read filtering for tumor transcriptome and immune sequencing. From 350 to 500 ng of RNA, a library with molecular barcoded alpha/delta and beta/gamma adaptors was made. TCRdb independently ran MiXCR on the reads; one entry per CDR3 protein. The sample includes 39,000 or so distinct CDR3 sequences, about an eighth seen only once; the top ten take 30%. Sequenced sample: a population of CD138-negative cells sorted from bone marrow. The receptor set was obtained from a donor older than 35 with multiple myeloma.

By proportion, this clonotype is medium-sized. The chain links TRBV4-1 to TRBJ2-1; D is unresolved. Trimming shortened V by 4 bases and J by 0 bases, and 16 bases separated the two germline ends. Germline values: CDR1 MGHRA, CDR2 YSYEKL. This CDR3 has 17 amino acids. This chain's CDR3 is CASSRSEVPSSYNEQFF. In nucleotides, the CDR3 is TGCGCCAGCAGCCGATCCGAGGTCCCGAGCTCCTACAATGAGCAGTTCTTC.

This clonotype was counted at least ten times. The J gene is TRBJ1-5, the V gene TRBV27; D gene unclear. Germline CDR1 MNHEY, CDR2 SMNVEV (reference sequence). V lost 5 bases, J lost 0 bases, and 5 bases lay in between. CDR3 size: 13 residues. The CDR3 spells CASSGYSNQPQHF. The CDR3 bases are TGTGCCAGCAGTGGATATAGCAATCAGCCCCAGCATTTT.

Worth noting for this clonotype: This may be a read error: a much more frequent sequence differs by one nucleotide. This chain uses TRBV30 with TRBJ1-2; D is possibly TRBD1 (5 bases). The germline V gene encodes CDR1 GTSNPN and CDR2 SVGIG (reference sequence). The CDR3 contains 14 residues. The CDR3 is CAWGVGAQAHGYTF. The CDR3 nucleotides read TGTGCCTGGGGTGTAGGGGCACAAGCTCATGGCTACACCTTC. The whole variable domain, filled in from reference TRBV30 and TRBJ1-2, reads SQTIHQWPATLVQPVGSPLSLECTVEGTSNPNLYWYRQAAGRGLQLLFYSVGIGQISSEVPQNLSASRPQDRQFILSSKKLLLSDSGFYLCAWGVGAQAHGYTFGSGTRLTVV.

This clonotype occurred many times. The rearrangement links TRBV28 to TRBJ2-2; weak D call: TRBD1 (5 bases). Trimming took off 6 bases at V and 1 base at J, with 12 bases between the two ends. The germline V gene encodes CDR1 MDHEN and CDR2 SYDVKM. This CDR3 is built from 15 residues. For the CDR3, the DNA is TGTGCCAGCAGAAAACCCACAGGGAACACCGGGGAGCTGTTTTTT. As protein: CASRKPTGNTGELFF.

This clonotype was observed many times. The chain joins TRBV7-2 to TRBJ2-6; the D is unclear. The V gene lost 8 bases and the J gene lost 0 bases, with 17 bases spanning the gap. The CDR3 consists of 17 residues. Germline V CDR1 and CDR2: SGHTA, FQGNSA. This CDR3 is CASGPFRASSGANVLTF. DNA for the CDR3: TGTGCCAGCGGACCGTTTCGGGCAAGCTCTGGGGCCAACGTCCTGACTTTC.

This clonotype was observed at least ten times. This rearrangement joins TRBV7-9 to TRBJ2-1; D is uncertain. Trimming stripped 1 base from V and 6 bases from J, with 4 bases between. Per the germline V gene, CDR1 is SEHNR and CDR2 is FQNEAQ (reference sequence). The CDR3 spans 12 residues. The CDR3, as DNA: TGTGCCAGCAGCTTAGTAGTCAATGAGCAGTTCTTC. It yields the protein CASSLVVNEQFF.

This clonotype was detected many times. This chain connects TRBV11-1 to TRBJ2-2; 9 bases align to TRBD1. This CDR3 spans 15 amino acids. Germline CDR1 and CDR2: SGHAT and FQDESV (reference sequence). The V segment lost 5 bases and the J segment 5 bases; nucleotides outside the gene matches: 6. The chain's CDR3 is CASSMTGTGTGELFF. In DNA form, the CDR3 reads TGTGCCAGCAGCATGACCGGGACAGGGACCGGGGAGCTGTTTTTT.

This clonotype came up many times. This chain uses TRBV7-9 with TRBJ2-1; TRBD1 matches at 9 bases. The CDR3 length is 15 residues. Germline V gene sequence: CDR1 SEHNR, CDR2 FQNEAQ (reference sequence). V lost 7 bases and J lost 3; bases outside the gene matches: 7. The chain's CDR3 is CASTPSTGGYNEQFF. In DNA, the CDR3 is TGTGCCAGCACCCCCTCGACAGGGGGCTACAATGAGCAGTTCTTC.

This clonotype has ten or more counts. This chain joins TRBV3-1 and TRBJ2-2; TRBD2 matches 10 bases. Germline CDR1 is LGHDT and CDR2 is YNNKEL (reference sequence). This CDR3 is 16 amino acids long. V gave up 0 bases and J gave up 7 bases; unmatched junction bases: 5. The CDR3 sequence: CASSQDTSGKVGELFF. CDR3 bases: TGTGCCAGCAGCCAAGATACTAGCGGGAAAGTCGGGGAGCTGTTTTTT.

This clonotype was observed at least ten times. This chain joins TRBV23-1 and TRBJ1-5, with TRBD1 matching 7 bases. TRBV23-1 is sorted into the ORF group, with uncertain function. The J segment lost 4 bases and the V segment lost 3 bases, leaving 6 bases of the junction unmatched. CDR3 size: 15 residues. This chain's CDR3 is CASSHTGTENQPQHF. The DNA of the CDR3 is TGCGCCAGCAGTCACACCGGGACAGAGAATCAGCCCCAGCATTTT.

In its sample, this clonotype was seen many times. The gene calls are TRBV20-1 and TRBJ2-1; no clear D. This CDR3 is 15 amino acids long. CDR1 is DFQATT and CDR2 is SNEGSKA in the germline V gene (reference sequence). V lost 2 bases and J lost 8, with 19 bases in between. For the CDR3, the DNA is TGCAGTGCTAGAATTCAACGGGTCCCCGTGGATGAGCAGTTCTTC. This translates into CSARIQRVPVDEQFF.

As for this clonotype: A clone one base away is much larger, so this may be a read error. This rearrangement joins TRBV7-2 to TRBJ2-4, with 7 positions matching TRBD2. CDR1 and CDR2 from the germline V gene are SGHTA and FQGNSA. The CDR3 has 15 amino acids. The CDR3 nucleotides read TGTGCCAGCAGCTTAGTTCGGGCTAGCGGTAACATTCGGTACTTC. The encoded protein is CASSLVRASGNIRYF. The entire variable domain, with the rest obtained from reference TRBV7-2 and TRBJ2-4, is as follows: GAGVSQSPSNKVTEKGKDVELRCDPISGHTALYWYRQSLGQGLEFLIYFQGNSAPDKSGLPSDRFSAERTGGSVSTLTIQRTQQEDSAVYLCASSLVRASGNIRYFGAGTRLSVL.

This clonotype was recorded many times. The chain links TRBV7-9 to TRBJ1-5, with D hard to call. Trimming pared 3 bases from V and 0 bases from J, leaving 6 bases between. Per germline, CDR1 SEHNR and CDR2 FQNEAQ (reference sequence). This CDR3 is 14 amino acids long. The CDR3, as DNA: TGTGCCAGCAGCTTGGACCTTAGCAATCAGCCCCAGCATTTT. Amino acid sequence: CASSLDLSNQPQHF. Full variable domain (rest looked up from reference TRBV7-9 and TRBJ1-5): DTGVSQNPRHKITKRGQNVTFRCDPISEHNRLYWYRQTLGQGPEFLTYFQNEAQLEKSRLLSDRFSAERPKGSFSTLEIQRTEQGDSAMYLCASSLDLSNQPQHFGDGTRLSIL.

This clonotype has more than one count but fewer than ten. This chain links TRBV5-4 with TRBJ2-2; 12 bases are a match to TRBD2. The germline gives CDR1 SGHNT, CDR2 YYREEE (reference sequence). This CDR3 is built from 17 residues. V dropped 3 bases and J dropped 4; count of bases not matched to a gene: 7. The CDR3 spells CASSYRLAGVATGELFF. As DNA, the CDR3 is TGTGCCAGCAGCTACAGACTAGCGGGAGTTGCCACCGGGGAGCTGTTTTTT.

This clonotype showed up many times. V usage is TRBV30 and J usage is TRBJ2-7, with a possible D match to TRBD1 (7 bases). The CDR3 totals 17 residues. The ends were cut back, 0 bases at V and 1 base at J, with 19 bases in the middle. Germline V gene sequence: CDR1 GTSNPN, CDR2 SVGIG (reference sequence). The CDR3: CAWSVSRQGGRSYEQYF. The DNA for the CDR3 is TGTGCCTGGAGTGTAAGTCGACAGGGAGGCCGATCCTACGAGCAGTACTTC. Full variable domain (remainder filled in from reference TRBV30 and TRBJ2-7): SQTIHQWPATLVQPVGSPLSLECTVEGTSNPNLYWYRQAAGRGLQLLFYSVGIGQISSEVPQNLSASRPQDRQFILSSKKLLLSDSGFYLCAWSVSRQGGRSYEQYFGPGTRLTVT.

On this clonotype itself: A much larger clone lies a single base off, so this may be a read error. The V and J genes are TRBV6-1 and TRBJ2-5, with 10 nucleotides matching TRBD1. CDR1 is MNHNS, CDR2 SASEGT, per germline. The CDR3 contains 13 residues. Here the CDR3 DNA reads TGTGCCAGCAGTCCGGGACAGGGGACGACCCAGCACTTC. Translated, it gives CASSPGQGTTQHF.

Notes on this clonotype: A much larger clonotype is one base distant, so this may be a read error. The CDR3 does not close with the conserved phenylalanine or tryptophan, likely indicating a read error. The chain carries TRBV7-9 and TRBJ1-2; 7 nucleotides agree with TRBD1. This CDR3 is built from 15 residues. The trim removed 1 base at V and 4 bases at J, leaving 6 bases unmatched. From germline, CDR1 is SEHNR and CDR2 FQNEAQ (reference sequence). CDR3 sequence reads: CASSLEGGQAYGYTL. In DNA form, the CDR3 reads TGTGCCAGCAGCTTAGAAGGGGGCCAGGCCTATGGCTACACCCTC.

This clonotype came up many times. J is TRBJ1-5 and V is TRBV5-1, with D possibly matching TRBD1 (5 bases). V was cut by 7 bases and J by 5 bases, with 19 bases left in between. CDR1 and CDR2 (germline): SGHRS, YFSETQ. The CDR3 has 15 amino acids. CDR3 sequence reads: CASARDWGEDQPQHF. CDR3 bases: TGCGCCAGCGCCAGAGATTGGGGGGAGGATCAGCCCCAGCATTTT.

This clonotype has ten or more counts. The rearrangement links TRBV6-6 to TRBJ2-1; 12 bases are a match to TRBD1. The CDR3 consists of 14 residues. The V segment lost 6 bases and the J segment 8 bases; nucleotides outside the gene matches: 5. The V gene's germline CDR1 is MNHNY and CDR2 SVGAGI (reference sequence). Here the CDR3 reads CASSRDRGRDEQFF. As DNA, the CDR3 is TGTGCCAGCAGCCGGGACAGGGGGCGCGATGAGCAGTTCTTC.

This clonotype was observed a few times. This sequence may be a read error, since a much larger clone differs from it by one base. This chain links TRBV27 with TRBJ2-7; 7 positions match TRBD2. The CDR3 runs to 11 residues. CDR1 MNHEY and CDR2 SMNVEV come from the germline V gene (reference sequence). The CDR3, as DNA: TGTACCGCCGGGAGGTCCTACGAGCAGTACTTC. Translating it yields CTAGRSYEQYF.

The table lists this clonotype with many counts. This chain joins TRBV4-3 and TRBJ2-1; no firm D call. The ends were cut back, 0 bases at V and 8 bases at J, with 8 bases in the middle. The V gene's germline CDR1 is LGHNA and CDR2 YSLEER. The CDR3 runs to 13 residues. CDR3 protein: CASSQEPRDEQFF. CDR3 in DNA: TGCGCCAGCAGCCAAGAACCCCGGGATGAGCAGTTCTTC.

This sequence joins TRBV7-2 and TRBJ1-1; no definite D call. CDR1 SGHTA and CDR2 FQGNSA come from the germline V gene. This CDR3 has 12 residues. V lost 8 bases and J 6 bases, leaving 13 bases between the germline ends. CDR3 amino acids: CASPTGSPEAFF. CDR3 nucleotide sequence: TGTGCCAGCCCCACTGGCAGCCCTGAAGCTTTCTTT.

A remark on this clonotype: The junction and the germline gene differ at one end; a read error may be behind it. The chain has TRBV25-1 and TRBJ2-5, with TRBD2 matching 10 bases. The CDR3 loop spans 13 amino acids. The V gene's germline CDR1 is MGHDK and CDR2 SYGVNS. The DNA for the CDR3 is TGTGCCTGCAGTACTAGCGGGGTTGAGACTCAGTACTTC. As protein: CACSTSGVETQYF. Full variable domain (outside the CDR3, taken from reference TRBV25-1 and TRBJ2-5): EADIYQTPRYLVIGTGKKITLECSQTMGHDKMYWYQQDPGMELHLIHYSYGVNSTEKGDLSSESTVSRIRTEHFPLTLESARPSHTSQYLCACSTSGVETQYFGPGTRLLVL.